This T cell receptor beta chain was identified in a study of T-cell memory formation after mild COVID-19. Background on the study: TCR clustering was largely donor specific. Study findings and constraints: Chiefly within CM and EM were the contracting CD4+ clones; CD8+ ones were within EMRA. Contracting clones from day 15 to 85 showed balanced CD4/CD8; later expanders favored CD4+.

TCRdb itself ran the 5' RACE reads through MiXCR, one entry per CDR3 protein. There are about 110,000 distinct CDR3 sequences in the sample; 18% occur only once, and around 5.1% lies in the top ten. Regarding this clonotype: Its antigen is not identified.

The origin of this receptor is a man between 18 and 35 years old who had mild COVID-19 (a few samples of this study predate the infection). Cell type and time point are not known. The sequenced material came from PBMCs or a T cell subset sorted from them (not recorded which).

CDR3 residues: CASTNDRGYGYTF. The CDR3 coding sequence is TGTGCCAGCACCAACGACAGGGGCTATGGCTACACCTTC. This chain uses TRBV6-5 with TRBJ1-2, with 8 bases lining up with TRBD1. Germline assignment: CDR1 MNHEY and CDR2 SVGAGI. Trimming took 7 bases from V and 4 from J; bases not matched to a gene: 5. CDR3 length equals 13 residues.